Sequencing of this TCR beta chain was carried out in a study of blood T cell repertoires in COVID-19. Measured with immunoSEQ multiplex PCR; TCRdb has only the in-frame clones, and not every one. Among about 290,000 clones listed, 89% were seen once. The CDR3 is made up of 15 amino acids. V gave up 6 bases and J gave up 3 bases, with 14 bases separating them. CDR1 is SGHTA, CDR2 FQGNSA, per germline. The sequencing sample was made of peripheral blood. The rearrangement joins TRBV7-2 to TRBJ1-4, with D perhaps TRBD1 (5 bases). This TCR was sampled from a woman between 40 and 50 years old who had recovered from COVID-19. The CDR3 nucleotides read TGTGCCAGCAGTTCTGGGGGGACCCCTAATGAAAAACTGTTTTTT. This translates into CASSSGGTPNEKLFF.